What follows are 10 T cell receptor beta chains derived from one specimen sequenced in a study of spatial heterogeneity in lung cancer. The study's findings and limits: For expanded intratumoral alpha and beta TCRs, counts tracked tumor mutation counts.

These receptors are not linked to any known antigen. Time point: sample taken at primary tumor resection. TCRdb reanalysed the 5' RACE reads using MiXCR and keeps one entry per CDR3 protein. Seen here are approximately 2,500 distinct CDR3 sequences, approximately 50% observed once, and the top ten hold about a fifth. The source was lung tumor tissue, collected at surgery. These receptor sequences come from a male donor with early-stage non-small cell lung cancer.

V is TRBV7-9 and J is TRBJ2-2; TRBD2 might be the D (5 bases). Germline CDR1 and CDR2: SEHNR and FQNEAQ (reference sequence). Trimming pared 1 base from V and 7 bases from J, leaving 7 bases between. The CDR3 length is 13 residues. In DNA form, the CDR3 reads TGTGCCAGCAGCTTAGAGAGGGTCGGGGAGCTGTTTTTT. Its translation is CASSLERVGELFF.

This clonotype was counted only a few times. V usage is TRBV12-3 or TRBV12-4 and J usage is TRBJ2-3; 8 nucleotides line up with TRBD2. Trimming at V came to 7 bases and at J to 2 bases, leaving 8 bases not matched to a gene. The CDR3 extends over 15 amino acids. CDR3 DNA: TGTGCCAGCACCGCGGGACTAGACATCACAGATACGCAGTATTTT. Residues: CASTAGLDITDTQYF.

This chain joins TRBV7-2 and TRBJ2-7; the match to TRBD1 covers 7 bases. Germline CDR1 and CDR2: SGHTA and FQGNSA. V dropped 3 bases and J dropped 6; count of bases not matched to a gene: 2. This CDR3 has 12 residues. This CDR3 reads CASSFSGGEQYF. The CDR3 bases are TGTGCCAGCAGCTTTTCAGGGGGCGAGCAGTACTTC.

The chain links TRBV15 to TRBJ2-3; D is unclear. CDR1 and CDR2 (germline): LNHNV, YYDKDF (reference sequence). The CDR3 consists of 15 residues. V gave up 0 bases and J gave up 5 bases, with 12 bases separating them. The CDR3 nucleotides read TGTGCCACCAGCAGAGATGCGAGCATTCGAGATACGCAGTATTTT. Translated, it gives CATSRDASIRDTQYF.

This clonotype was observed a few times. The chain combines TRBV27 with TRBJ2-1; 12 nucleotides align to TRBD2. With 3 bases clipped from V and 6 bases from J, the junction kept 3 bases outside the gene matches. CDR3 size: 15 residues. Germline V gene data show CDR1 as MNHEY and CDR2 as SMNVEV (reference sequence). The CDR3 here is CASSFLAGGPNEQFF. The CDR3, as DNA: TGTGCCAGCAGTTTCCTAGCGGGGGGGCCCAATGAGCAGTTCTTC.

The chain employs TRBV12-3 or TRBV12-4 and TRBJ2-3; the D gene could be TRBD1 or TRBD2 (5 bases each). Trimming left V 6 bases short and J 2 bases short, with 21 bases between. This CDR3 comprises 17 residues. As DNA, the CDR3 is TGTGCCAGCAGCCAACGGTCCGGGACCGACCCCACAGATACGCAGTATTTT. Its protein product is CASSQRSGTDPTDTQYF.

The V gene is TRBV10-3, the J gene TRBJ2-1; D is unclear. The V end lost 3 bases, the J end lost 8 bases, and 5 bases lay between the germline ends. Per germline, CDR1 ENHRY and CDR2 SYGVKD. The CDR3 contains 11 residues. This chain's CDR3 is CAISDNDEQFF. The CDR3 bases are TGTGCCATCAGTGACAATGATGAGCAGTTCTTC.

This clonotype was counted only a few times. The CDR3 bases are TGCAGCGTTGATGGAGGATACACCGGGGAGCTGTTTTTT. Residues: CSVDGGYTGELFF. This chain connects TRBV29-1 to TRBJ2-2, with TRBD2 as a possible D gene (5 bases). The V and J ends lost 3 bases and 3 bases respectively, with 8 bases between them. The CDR3 contains 13 residues. The V gene's germline CDR1 is SQVTM and CDR2 ANQGSEA.

This chain connects TRBV7-6 to TRBJ1-4; the D gene is possibly TRBD1 (5 bases). Trimming left V 4 bases short and J 7 bases short, with 16 bases between. The CDR3 covers 15 residues. Looked up from germline, CDR1 is SGHVS and CDR2 is FNYEAQ. This CDR3 is CASSSGAGSGEKLFF. In DNA, the CDR3 is TGTGCCAGCAGCTCCGGGGCAGGGAGCGGTGAAAAACTGTTTTTT.

V is TRBV5-4 and J is TRBJ2-1; no definite D call. CDR1 is SGHNT, CDR2 YYREEE, per germline (reference sequence). The CDR3 sequence is 13 residues long. V was shortened by 1 base and J by 10 bases, with 12 bases between the two germline ends. Written as DNA, the CDR3 is TGTGCCAGCAGCTTGAGGCAGACCCTCGAGCAGTTCTTC. As protein: CASSLRQTLEQFF.